Given below is one T cell receptor beta chain in context. A single record per CDR3 protein comes from TCRdb applying MiXCR to the 5' RACE reads. In the table there are roughly 290,000 distinct CDR3 sequences, 8% to 9.5% of which are singletons. This sample was taken from a study of identical twins. The CDR3 extends over 13 amino acids. J lost 6 bases, V lost 2 bases, and 7 bases had no gene match. Germline assignment: CDR1 GTSNPN and CDR2 SVGIG (reference sequence). These data were also filed under a second study, of yellow fever vaccine responses in identical twins.

Sequences were obtained from CD8+ T cells sorted from blood. V and J are TRBV30 and TRBJ2-7; 7 nucleotides align to TRBD1. The TCR sequence derives from a woman aged 18-29 years in good health. As DNA, the CDR3 is TGTGCCTGGAGTTCTACGACAGGGTCCGAGCAGTACTTC. This gives the protein CAWSSTTGSEQYF. Based on the CDR3 plus reference TRBV30 and TRBJ2-7, the full variable domain is SQTIHQWPATLVQPVGSPLSLECTVEGTSNPNLYWYRQAAGRGLQLLFYSVGIGQISSEVPQNLSASRPQDRQFILSSKKLLLSDSGFYLCAWSSTTGSEQYFGPGTRLTVT.